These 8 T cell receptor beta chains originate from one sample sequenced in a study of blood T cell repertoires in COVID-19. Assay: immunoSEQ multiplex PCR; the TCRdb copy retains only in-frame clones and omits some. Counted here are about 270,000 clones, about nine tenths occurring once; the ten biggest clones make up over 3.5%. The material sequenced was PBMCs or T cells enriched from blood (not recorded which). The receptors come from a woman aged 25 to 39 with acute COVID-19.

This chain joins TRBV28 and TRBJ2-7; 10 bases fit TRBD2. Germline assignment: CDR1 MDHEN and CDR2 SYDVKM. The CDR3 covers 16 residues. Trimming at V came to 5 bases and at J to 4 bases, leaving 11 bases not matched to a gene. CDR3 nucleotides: TGTGCCAGCAGTCCTCAGGGGGTAGCGGGGGGATACGAGCAGTACTTC. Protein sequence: CASSPQGVAGGYEQYF.

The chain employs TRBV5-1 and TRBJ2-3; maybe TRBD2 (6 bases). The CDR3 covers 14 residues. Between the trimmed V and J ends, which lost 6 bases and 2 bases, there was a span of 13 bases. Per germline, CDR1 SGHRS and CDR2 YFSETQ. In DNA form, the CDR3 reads TGCGCCAGCACCGGGACTGGAAACACAGATACGCAGTATTTT. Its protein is CASTGTGNTDTQYF.

The chain's CDR3 is CASSNRGNQETQYF. The DNA of the CDR3 is TGTGCCAGCAGCAATAGGGGTAACCAAGAGACCCAGTACTTC. V gene TRBV6-5 combines with J gene TRBJ2-5, with a possible D match to TRBD1 (5 bases). Germline assignment: CDR1 MNHEY and CDR2 SVGAGI. Trimming took 6 bases from V and 0 from J, leaving 11 bases between them. CDR3 size: 14 residues.

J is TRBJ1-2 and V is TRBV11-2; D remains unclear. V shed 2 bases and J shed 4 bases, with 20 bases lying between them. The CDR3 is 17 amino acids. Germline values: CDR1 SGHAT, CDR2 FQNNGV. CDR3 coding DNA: TGTGCCAGCAGCTTAAGGAGTAGGAGTCCCGGCGCCTATGGCTACACCTTC. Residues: CASSLRSRSPGAYGYTF.

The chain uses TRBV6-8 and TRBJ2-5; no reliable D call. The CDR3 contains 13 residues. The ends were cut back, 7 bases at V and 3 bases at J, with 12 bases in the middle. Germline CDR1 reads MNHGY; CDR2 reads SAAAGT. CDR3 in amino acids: CASIRPRKETQYF. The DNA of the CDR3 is TGTGCCAGCATACGCCCTAGGAAAGAGACCCAGTACTTC.

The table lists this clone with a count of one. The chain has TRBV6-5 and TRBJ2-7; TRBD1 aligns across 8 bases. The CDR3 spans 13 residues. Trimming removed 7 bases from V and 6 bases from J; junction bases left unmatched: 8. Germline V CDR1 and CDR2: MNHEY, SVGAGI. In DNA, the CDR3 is TGTGCCAGCAAGGACAGGGCTCTGAGCGAGCAGTACTTC. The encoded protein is CASKDRALSEQYF.

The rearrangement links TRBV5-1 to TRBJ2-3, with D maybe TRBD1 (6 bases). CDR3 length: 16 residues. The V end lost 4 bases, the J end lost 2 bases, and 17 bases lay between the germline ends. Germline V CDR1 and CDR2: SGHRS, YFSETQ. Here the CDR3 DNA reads TGCGCCAGCAGCCGGCGGGCACAGGGCCTCACAGATACGCAGTATTTT. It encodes CASSRRAQGLTDTQYF.

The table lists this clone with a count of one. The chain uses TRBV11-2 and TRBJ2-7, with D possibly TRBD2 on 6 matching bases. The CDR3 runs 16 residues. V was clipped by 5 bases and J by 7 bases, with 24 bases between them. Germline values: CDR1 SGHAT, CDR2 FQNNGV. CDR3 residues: CASSPPPPGVLKEQYF. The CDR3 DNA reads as TGTGCCAGCAGCCCACCACCCCCGGGAGTGCTCAAAGAGCAGTACTTC.